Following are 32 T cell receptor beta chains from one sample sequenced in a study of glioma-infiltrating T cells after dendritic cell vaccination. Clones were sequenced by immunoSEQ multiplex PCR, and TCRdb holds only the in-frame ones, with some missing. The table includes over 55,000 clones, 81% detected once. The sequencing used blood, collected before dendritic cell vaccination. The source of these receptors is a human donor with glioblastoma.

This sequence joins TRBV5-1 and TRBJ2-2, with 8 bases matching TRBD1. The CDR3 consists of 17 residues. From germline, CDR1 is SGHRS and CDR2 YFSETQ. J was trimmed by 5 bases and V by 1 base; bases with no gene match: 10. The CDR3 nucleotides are TGCGCCAGCAGCTTGTATTCAGGGGGCCTGGTAACCGGGGAGCTGTTTTTT. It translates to CASSLYSGGLVTGELFF.

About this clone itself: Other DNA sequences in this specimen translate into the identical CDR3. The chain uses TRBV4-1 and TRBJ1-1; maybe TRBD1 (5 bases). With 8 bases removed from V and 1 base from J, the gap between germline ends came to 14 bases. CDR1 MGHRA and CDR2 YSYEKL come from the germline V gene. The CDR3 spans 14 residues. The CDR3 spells CASRGHLKNTEAFF. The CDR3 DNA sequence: TGCGCCAGCCGCGGACACCTTAAGAACACTGAAGCTTTCTTT.

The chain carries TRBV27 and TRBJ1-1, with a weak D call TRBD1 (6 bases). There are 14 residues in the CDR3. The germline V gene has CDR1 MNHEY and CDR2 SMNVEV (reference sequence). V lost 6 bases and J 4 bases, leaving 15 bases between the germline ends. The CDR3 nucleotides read TGTGCCAGCAGCTCCACAGGGAGCGGCACTGAAGCTTTCTTT. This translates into CASSSTGSGTEAFF.

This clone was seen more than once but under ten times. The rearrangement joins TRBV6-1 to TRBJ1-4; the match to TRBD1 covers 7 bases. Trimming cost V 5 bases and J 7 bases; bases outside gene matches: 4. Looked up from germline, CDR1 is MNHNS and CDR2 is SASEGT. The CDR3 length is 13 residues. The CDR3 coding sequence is TGTGCCAGCAGTTCGGACAGGAGTGAAAAACTGTTTTTT. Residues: CASSSDRSEKLFF.

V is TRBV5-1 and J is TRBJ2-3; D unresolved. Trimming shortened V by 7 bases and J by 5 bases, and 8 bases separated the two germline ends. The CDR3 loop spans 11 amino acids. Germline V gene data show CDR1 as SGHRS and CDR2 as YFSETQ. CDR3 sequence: CASGLGDTQYF. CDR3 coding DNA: TGCGCCAGCGGGCTGGGAGATACGCAGTATTTT. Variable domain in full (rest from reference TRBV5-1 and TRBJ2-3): KAGVTQTPRYLIKTRGQQVTLSCSPISGHRSVSWYQQTPGQGLQFLFEYFSETQRNKGNFPGRFSGRQFSNSRSEMNVSTLELGDSALYLCASGLGDTQYFGPGTRLTVL.

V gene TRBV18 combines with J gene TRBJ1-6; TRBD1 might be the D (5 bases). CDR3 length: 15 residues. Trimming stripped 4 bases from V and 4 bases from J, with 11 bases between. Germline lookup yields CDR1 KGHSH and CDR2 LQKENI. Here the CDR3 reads CASSRAQGYNSPLHF. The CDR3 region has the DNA TGTGCCAGCTCACGGGCGCAGGGATATAATTCACCCCTCCACTTT.

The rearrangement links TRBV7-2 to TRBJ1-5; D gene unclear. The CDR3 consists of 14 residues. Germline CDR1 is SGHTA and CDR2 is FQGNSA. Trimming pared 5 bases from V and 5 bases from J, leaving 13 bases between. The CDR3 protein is CASSTDGSYQPQHF. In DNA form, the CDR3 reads TGTGCCAGCAGCACGGACGGGAGTTATCAGCCCCAGCATTTT.

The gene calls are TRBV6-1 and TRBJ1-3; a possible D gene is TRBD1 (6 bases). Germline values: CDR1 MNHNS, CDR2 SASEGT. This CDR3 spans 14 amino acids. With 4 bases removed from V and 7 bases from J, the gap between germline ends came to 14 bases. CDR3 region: CASSAARGRNTIYF. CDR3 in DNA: TGTGCCAGCAGTGCCGCCAGGGGACGGAACACCATATATTTT.

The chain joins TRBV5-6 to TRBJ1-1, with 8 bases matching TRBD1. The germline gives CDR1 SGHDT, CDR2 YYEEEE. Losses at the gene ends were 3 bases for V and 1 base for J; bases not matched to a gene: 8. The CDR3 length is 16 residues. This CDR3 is CASSSGGARWNTEAFF. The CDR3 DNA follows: TGTGCCAGCAGCTCAGGGGGCGCAAGGTGGAACACTGAAGCTTTCTTT.

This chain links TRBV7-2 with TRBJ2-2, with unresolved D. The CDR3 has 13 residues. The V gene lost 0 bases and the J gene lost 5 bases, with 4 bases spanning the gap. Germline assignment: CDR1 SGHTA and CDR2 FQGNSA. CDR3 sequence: CASSLAVTGELFF. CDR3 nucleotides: TGTGCCAGCAGCTTAGCCGTGACCGGGGAGCTGTTTTTT.

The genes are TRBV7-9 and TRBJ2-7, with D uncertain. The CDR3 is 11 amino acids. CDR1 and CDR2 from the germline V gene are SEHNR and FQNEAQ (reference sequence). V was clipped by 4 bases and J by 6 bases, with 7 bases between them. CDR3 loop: CASSSLVEQYF. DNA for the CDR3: TGTGCCAGCAGCTCATTAGTCGAGCAGTACTTC.

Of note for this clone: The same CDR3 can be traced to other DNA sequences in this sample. CDR3 region: CAIRDGYTF. The CDR3 DNA reads TGTGCCATTCGAGATGGCTACACCTTC. The chain carries TRBV30 and TRBJ1-2; D uncertain. The V gene lost 8 bases and the J gene lost 6 bases, with 7 bases spanning the gap. This CDR3 is built from 9 residues. Germline CDR1 GTSNPN, CDR2 SVGIG (reference sequence).

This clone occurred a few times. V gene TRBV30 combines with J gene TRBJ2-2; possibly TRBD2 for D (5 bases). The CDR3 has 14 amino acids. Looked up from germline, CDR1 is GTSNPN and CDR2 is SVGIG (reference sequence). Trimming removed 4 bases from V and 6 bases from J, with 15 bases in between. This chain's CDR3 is CAWTAGSTAGELFF. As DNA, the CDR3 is TGTGCCTGGACTGCGGGTTCCACGGCCGGGGAGCTGTTTTTT.

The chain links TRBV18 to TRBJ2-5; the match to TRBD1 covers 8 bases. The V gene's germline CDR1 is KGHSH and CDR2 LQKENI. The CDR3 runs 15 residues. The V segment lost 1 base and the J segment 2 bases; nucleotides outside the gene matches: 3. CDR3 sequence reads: CASSPRTGLQETQYF. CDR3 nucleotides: TGTGCCAGCTCACCACGGACAGGGTTGCAAGAGACCCAGTACTTC.

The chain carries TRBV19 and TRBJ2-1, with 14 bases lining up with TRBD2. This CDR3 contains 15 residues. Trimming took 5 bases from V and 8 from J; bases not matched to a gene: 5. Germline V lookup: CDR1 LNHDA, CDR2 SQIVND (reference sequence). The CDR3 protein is CASSPTSGGAYEQFF. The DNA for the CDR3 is TGTGCCAGTAGTCCGACTAGCGGGGGGGCCTATGAGCAGTTCTTC. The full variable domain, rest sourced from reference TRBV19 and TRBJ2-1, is DGGITQSPKYLFRKEGQNVTLSCEQNLNHDAMYWYRQDPGQGLRLIYYSQIVNDFQKGDIAEGYSVSREKKESFPLTVTSAQKNPTAFYLCASSPTSGGAYEQFFGPGTRLTVL.

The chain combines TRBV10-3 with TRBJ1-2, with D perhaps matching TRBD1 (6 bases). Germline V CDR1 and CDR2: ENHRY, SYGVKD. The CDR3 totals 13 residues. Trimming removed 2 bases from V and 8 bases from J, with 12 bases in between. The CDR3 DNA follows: TGTGCCATCAGTGAGCCGACAGGAAGAGGCTACACCTTC. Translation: CAISEPTGRGYTF.

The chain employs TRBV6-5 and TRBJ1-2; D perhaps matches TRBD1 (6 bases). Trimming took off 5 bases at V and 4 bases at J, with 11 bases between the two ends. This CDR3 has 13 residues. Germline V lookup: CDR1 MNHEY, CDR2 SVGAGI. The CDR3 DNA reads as TGTGCCAGCAGTGGCGGACAGATCTATGGCTACACCTTC. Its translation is CASSGGQIYGYTF.

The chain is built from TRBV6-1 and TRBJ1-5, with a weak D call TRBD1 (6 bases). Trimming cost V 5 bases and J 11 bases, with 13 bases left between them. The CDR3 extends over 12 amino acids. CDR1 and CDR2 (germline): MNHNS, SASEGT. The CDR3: CASSQGLGAQHF. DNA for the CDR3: TGTGCCAGCAGTCAGGGGTTGGGAGCCCAGCATTTT.

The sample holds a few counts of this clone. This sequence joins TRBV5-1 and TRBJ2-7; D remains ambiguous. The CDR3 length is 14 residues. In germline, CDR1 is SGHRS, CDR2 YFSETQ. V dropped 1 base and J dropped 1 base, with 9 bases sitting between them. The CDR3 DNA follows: TGCGCCAGCAGCTTGTTGGGCAGTTCCTACGAGCAGTACTTC. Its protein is CASSLLGSSYEQYF.

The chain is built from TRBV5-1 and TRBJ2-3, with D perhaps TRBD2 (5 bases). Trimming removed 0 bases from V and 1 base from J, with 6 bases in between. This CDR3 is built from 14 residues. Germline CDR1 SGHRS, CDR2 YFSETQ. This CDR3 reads CASSLAGGTDTQYF. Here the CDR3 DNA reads TGCGCCAGCAGCTTGGCCGGGGGCACAGATACGCAGTATTTT.

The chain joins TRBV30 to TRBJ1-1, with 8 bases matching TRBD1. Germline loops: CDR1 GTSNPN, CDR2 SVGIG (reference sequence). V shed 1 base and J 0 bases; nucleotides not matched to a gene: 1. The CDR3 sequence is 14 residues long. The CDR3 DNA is TGTGCCTGGAGTGCGGGACAGGTGAACACTGAAGCTTTCTTT. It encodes CAWSAGQVNTEAFF.

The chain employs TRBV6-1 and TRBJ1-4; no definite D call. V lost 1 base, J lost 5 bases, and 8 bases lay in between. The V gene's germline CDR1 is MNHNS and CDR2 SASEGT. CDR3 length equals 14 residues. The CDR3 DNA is TGTGCCAGCAGTGAAGGTGGCCTCAATGAAAAACTGTTTTTT. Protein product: CASSEGGLNEKLFF.

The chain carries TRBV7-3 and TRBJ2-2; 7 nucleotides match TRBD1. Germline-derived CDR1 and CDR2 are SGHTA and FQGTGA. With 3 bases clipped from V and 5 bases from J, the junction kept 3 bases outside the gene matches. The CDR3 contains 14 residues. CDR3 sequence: CASSFSGGTGELFF. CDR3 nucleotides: TGTGCCAGCAGCTTCTCAGGGGGAACCGGGGAGCTGTTTTTT.

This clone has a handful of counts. CDR3 DNA: TGTGCCAGCGGAGACAGGGGGAACACTGAAGCTTTCTTT. It translates to CASGDRGNTEAFF. The chain recombines TRBV6-1 with TRBJ1-1; 8 bases are shared with TRBD1. V dropped 8 bases and J dropped 1; count of bases not matched to a gene: 3. The CDR3 contains 13 residues. Germline V CDR1 and CDR2: MNHNS, SASEGT.

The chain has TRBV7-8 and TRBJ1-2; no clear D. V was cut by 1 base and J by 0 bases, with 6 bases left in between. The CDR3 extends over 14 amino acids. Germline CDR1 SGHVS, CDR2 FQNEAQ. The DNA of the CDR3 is TGTGCCAGCAGCTTAGGTTCAGCTAACTATGGCTACACCTTC. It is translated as CASSLGSANYGYTF.

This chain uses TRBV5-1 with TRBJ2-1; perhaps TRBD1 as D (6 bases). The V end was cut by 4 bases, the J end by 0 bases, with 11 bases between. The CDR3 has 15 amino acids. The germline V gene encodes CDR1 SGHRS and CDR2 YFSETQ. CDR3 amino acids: CASSRGQSSYNEQFF. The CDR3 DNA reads TGCGCCAGCAGCCGAGGACAGAGCTCCTACAATGAGCAGTTCTTC. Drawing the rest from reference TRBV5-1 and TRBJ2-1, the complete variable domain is KAGVTQTPRYLIKTRGQQVTLSCSPISGHRSVSWYQQTPGQGLQFLFEYFSETQRNKGNFPGRFSGRQFSNSRSEMNVSTLELGDSALYLCASSRGQSSYNEQFFGPGTRLTVL.

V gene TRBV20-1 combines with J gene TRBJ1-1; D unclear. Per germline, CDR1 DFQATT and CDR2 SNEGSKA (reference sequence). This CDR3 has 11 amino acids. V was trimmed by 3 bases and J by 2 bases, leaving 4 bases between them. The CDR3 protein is CSARANTEAFF. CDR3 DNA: TGCAGTGCTAGGGCAAACACTGAAGCTTTCTTT.

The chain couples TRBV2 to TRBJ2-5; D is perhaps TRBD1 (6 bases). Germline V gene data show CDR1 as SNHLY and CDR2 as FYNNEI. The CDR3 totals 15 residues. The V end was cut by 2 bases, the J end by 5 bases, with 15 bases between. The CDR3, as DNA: TGTGCCAGCAGTGAACAGGGCAGGGGAGCCGAGACCCAGTACTTC. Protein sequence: CASSEQGRGAETQYF.

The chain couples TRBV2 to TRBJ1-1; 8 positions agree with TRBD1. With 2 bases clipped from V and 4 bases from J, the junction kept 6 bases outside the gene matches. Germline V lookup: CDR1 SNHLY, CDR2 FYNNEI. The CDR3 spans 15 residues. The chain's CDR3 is CASSELTGVITEAFF. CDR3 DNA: TGTGCCAGCAGTGAACTGACAGGGGTCATCACTGAAGCTTTCTTT.

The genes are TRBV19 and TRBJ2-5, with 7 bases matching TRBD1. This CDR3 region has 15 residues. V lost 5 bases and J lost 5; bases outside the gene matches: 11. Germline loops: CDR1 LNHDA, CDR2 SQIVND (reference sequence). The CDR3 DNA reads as TGTGCCAGTAGTGGTCCGGGACAGACCTGGGAGACCCAGTACTTC. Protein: CASSGPGQTWETQYF.

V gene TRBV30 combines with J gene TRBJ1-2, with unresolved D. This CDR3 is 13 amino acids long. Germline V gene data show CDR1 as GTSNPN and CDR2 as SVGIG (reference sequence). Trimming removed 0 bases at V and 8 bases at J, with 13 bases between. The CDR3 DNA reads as TGTGCCTGGAGTGTACTCAGGCCGGGGGGCTACACCTTC. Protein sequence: CAWSVLRPGGYTF.

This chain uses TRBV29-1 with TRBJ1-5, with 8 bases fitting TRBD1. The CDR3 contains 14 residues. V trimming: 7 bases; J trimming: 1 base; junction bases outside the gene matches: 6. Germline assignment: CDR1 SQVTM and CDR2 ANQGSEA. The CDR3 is CSAWTGLSNQPQHF. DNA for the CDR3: TGCAGCGCCTGGACAGGGTTGAGCAATCAGCCCCAGCATTTT.